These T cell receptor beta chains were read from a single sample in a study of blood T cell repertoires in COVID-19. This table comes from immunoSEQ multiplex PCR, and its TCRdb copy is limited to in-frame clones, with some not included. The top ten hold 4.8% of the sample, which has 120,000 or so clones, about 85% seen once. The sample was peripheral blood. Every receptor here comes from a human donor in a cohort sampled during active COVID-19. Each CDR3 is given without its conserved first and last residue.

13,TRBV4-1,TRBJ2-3,ASSAGGWGTDTQY
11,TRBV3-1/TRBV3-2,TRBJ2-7,ADPRDYVYEQY
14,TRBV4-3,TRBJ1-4,ASSLNEPPRNEKLF
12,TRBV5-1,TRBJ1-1,ASSIQGRNTEAF
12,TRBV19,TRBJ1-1,ASSIEGRGAEAF
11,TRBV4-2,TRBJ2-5,ASSPGQGETQY
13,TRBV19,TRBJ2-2,ASSIVSGHTGELF
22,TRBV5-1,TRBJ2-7,ASSLGQPATWADQTSGSVYEQY
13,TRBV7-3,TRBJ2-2,ASSSQRGGAGELF
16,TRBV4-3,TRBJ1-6,ASSQTTGASSYNSPLH
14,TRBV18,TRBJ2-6,ASSPNGASGANVLT
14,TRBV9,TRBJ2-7,ASSPAELSGRARQY
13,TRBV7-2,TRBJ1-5,ASSPAGNNVQPQH
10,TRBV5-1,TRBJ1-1,ASSALQGEAF
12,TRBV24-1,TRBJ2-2,ATRAQGNTGELF
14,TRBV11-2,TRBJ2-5,ASSLDWVGQGETQY
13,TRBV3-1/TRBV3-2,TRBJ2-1,ASRDHRSSYNEQF
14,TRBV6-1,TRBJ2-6,ASSGTRGTGANVLT
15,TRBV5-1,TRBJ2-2,ASSGDIGGQNTGELF
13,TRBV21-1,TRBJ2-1,ASSRTSGQYNEQF